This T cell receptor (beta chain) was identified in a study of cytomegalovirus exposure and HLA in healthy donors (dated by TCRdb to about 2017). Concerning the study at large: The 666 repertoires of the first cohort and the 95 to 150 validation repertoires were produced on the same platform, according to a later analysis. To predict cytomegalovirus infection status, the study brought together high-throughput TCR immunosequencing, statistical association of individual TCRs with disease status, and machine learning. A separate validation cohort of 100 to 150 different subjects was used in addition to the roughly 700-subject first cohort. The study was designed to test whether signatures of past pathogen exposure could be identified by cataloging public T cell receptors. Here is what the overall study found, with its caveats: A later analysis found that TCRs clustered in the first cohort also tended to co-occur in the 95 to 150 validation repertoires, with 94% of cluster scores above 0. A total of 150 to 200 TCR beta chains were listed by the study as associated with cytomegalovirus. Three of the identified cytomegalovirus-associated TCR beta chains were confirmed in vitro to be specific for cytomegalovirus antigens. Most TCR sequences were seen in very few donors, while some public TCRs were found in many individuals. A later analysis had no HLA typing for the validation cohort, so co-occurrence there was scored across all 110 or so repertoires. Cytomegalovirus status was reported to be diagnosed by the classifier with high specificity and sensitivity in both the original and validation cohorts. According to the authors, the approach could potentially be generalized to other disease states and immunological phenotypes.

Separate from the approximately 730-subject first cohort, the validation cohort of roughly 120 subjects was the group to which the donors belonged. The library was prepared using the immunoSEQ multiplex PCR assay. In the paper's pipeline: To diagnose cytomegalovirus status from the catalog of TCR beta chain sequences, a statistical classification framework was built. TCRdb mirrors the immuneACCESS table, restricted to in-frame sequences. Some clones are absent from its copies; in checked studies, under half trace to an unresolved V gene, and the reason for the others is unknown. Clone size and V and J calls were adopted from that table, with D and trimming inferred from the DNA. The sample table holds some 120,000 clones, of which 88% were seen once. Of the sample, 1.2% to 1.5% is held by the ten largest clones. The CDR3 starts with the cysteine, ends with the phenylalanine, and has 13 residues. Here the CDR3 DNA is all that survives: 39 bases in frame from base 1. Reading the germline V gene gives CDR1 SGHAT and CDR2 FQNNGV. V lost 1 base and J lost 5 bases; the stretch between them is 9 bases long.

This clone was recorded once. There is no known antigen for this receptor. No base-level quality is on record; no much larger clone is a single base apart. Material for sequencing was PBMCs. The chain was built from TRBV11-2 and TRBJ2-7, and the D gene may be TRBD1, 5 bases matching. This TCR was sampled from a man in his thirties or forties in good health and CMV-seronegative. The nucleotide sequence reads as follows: TGTGCCAGCAGCTTAGTTCGGACACACGAGCAGTACTTC. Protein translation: CASSLVRTHEQYF. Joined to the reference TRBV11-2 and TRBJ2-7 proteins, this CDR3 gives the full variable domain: EAGVAQSPRYKIIEKRQSVAFWCNPISGHATLYWYQQILGQGPKLLIQFQNNGVVDDSQLPKDRFSAERLKGVDSTLKIQPAKLEDSAVYLCASSLVRTHEQYFGPGTRLTVT.